The present T cell receptor beta chain was sequenced within a study of beta chain features in type 1 diabetes. This clone occurred a few times. The sequenced template was cDNA made from the entire isolated RNA. Libraries were prepared by immunoSEQ multiplex PCR; TCRdb keeps only in-frame clonotypes and omits some of them. This table has some 900,000 clones, 15% to 20% appearing once. The CDR3 is 13 residues long. J was trimmed by 5 bases and V by 4 bases; bases with no gene match: 4. Germline values: CDR1 SEHNR, CDR2 FQNEAQ (reference sequence). This chain connects TRBV7-9 to TRBJ2-7; 8 bases align to TRBD1. The sample taken for sequencing was naive CD4+ T cells from blood. The source of this sequence is a young woman in good health. In DNA form, the CDR3 reads TGTGCCAGCAGCTCGCAGGGGGCCGACGAGCAGTACTTC. Amino acid sequence: CASSSQGADEQYF.